The sequence of this TCR beta chain was determined in a study of PD-1 blockade in classical Hodgkin lymphoma (dated by TCRdb to 2020 to 2022). Regarding the study in general: Nivolumab dosing was 3 mg/kg intravenously every 2 weeks, continuing until either disease progression or unacceptable toxicity. The study used CyTOF and TCR beta sequencing to define a peripheral blood immune signature of response to PD-1 blockade in classical Hodgkin lymphoma. Here is what the overall study found, with its caveats: The study was limited to a single clinical trial cohort, and causes of repertoire differences, possibly disease activity or prior therapy, remained undefined. Newly diagnosed patients were reported to have lower baseline TCR diversity than healthy donors, and relapsed/refractory patients were reported to have lower baseline TCR diversity still. Diversity was lower in patients who began nivolumab less than 1 year after ASCT, so these patients were left out of later analyses to avoid confounding by immune reconstitution. A significant rise by C4D1 was seen in CD4+ but not CD8+ TCR diversity (p=0.0027 vs p=0.16), with the rise being most apparent in complete responders (p=0.02). Trial patients with a complete response had baseline diversity similar to that of newly diagnosed patients, while partial responders and progressors had significantly lower diversity.

For this clone: Its recognized antigen is unknown. No much larger clonotype is one base removed from it; base qualities were not supplied.

V and J are truncated by 1 base and 0 bases respectively, leaving an intervening sequence of 15 bases. The CDR3 covers 16 residues, taking in both the cysteine and the phenylalanine. This entry keeps only the CDR3 DNA: 48 bases, framed from base 1. Based on the germline V gene (reference sequence), the CDR1 and CDR2 sequences are GTSNPN and SVGIG. The Qiagen DNeasy kit was used to extract genomic DNA from unsorted PBMCs and from the negatively selected CD4+ and CD8+ fractions. TCR beta CDR3 regions were amplified by immunoSEQ multiplex PCR using primers annealing to V and J segments. A synthetic immune receptor repertoire was used to minimize amplification bias, and remaining bias was computationally removed after sequencing. Under the source paper's analysis protocol: Repertoire diversity was quantified as the Shannon entropy index using custom Python scripts. Unsorted, CD4+ and CD8+ repertoires were analyzed separately, except for combined analyses in which CD4+ and CD8+ sequences were merged in silico. Clonal expansion was defined as a frequency increase of at least 2-fold after treatment compared with C1D1, and clones undetected at baseline were assigned a pseudocount of 0.5. Singleton clones were defined as clones with 0 or 1 copy at C1D1, and non-singleton clones were defined as clones with 2 or more copies. Clones expanded in unsorted samples were assigned a CD4+, CD8+ or unknown annotation through matching of protein sequences in sorted samples from the same patient. Wilcoxon tests on paired samples were used to test diversity changes from C1D1 to C4D1. In TCRdb, the immuneACCESS table is reduced to in-frame sequences with V and J assigned. These tables do not hold every clone; where another copy was compared, an unresolved V gene accounts for under half, and the others remain unexplained. V and J calls and clone size are given by that table; D and trimming were obtained from the DNA. This sample lists roughly 50,000 clones; over 70% were detected once. The leading ten clones occupy less than 20% of the sample.

This specimen's time point label, per the study, means: cycle 1 day 1 (C1D1), immediately before nivolumab initiation. Every trial patient had relapsed after autologous stem cell transplantation, and cohorts A, B and C differed in prior brentuximab vedotin exposure. The trial cohort was composed of under 70 patients with relapsed/refractory classical Hodgkin lymphoma, for whom complete response, partial response or progressive disease was recorded as best overall response. Trial patients were treated with single-agent nivolumab in the multi-cohort phase II CheckMate 205 trial. An independent review committee assessed best overall response by applying the 2007 International Working Group response criteria. Trial PBMCs were collected just before the start of nivolumab (C1D1) and during therapy at cycle 2 day 1 and cycle 4 day 1. After peripheral blood was drawn into 8 mL Vacutainer Cell Preparation Tubes, PBMCs were isolated by centrifugation and then cryopreserved.

Specimen: peripheral blood mononuclear cells (PBMCs), collected at baseline. The receptor's source is a human donor with classical Hodgkin lymphoma. The chain uses TRBV30 and TRBJ2-5, with no D gene named confidently. The DNA sequence is given as TGTGCCTGGAGTGCGAACCTGGACGGGCACCAAGAGACCCAGTACTTC. It encodes CAWSANLDGHQETQYF.